These 24 T cell receptor beta chains share one sample of origin, sequenced in a study of CD8 T cells in Susac syndrome. The RNA, 0.5 to 1 ug, was put through reverse transcription using random hexamers. TCRdb re-called the immunoSEQ multiplex PCR reads through MiXCR, storing one row per CDR3 protein. Of 150,000 to 200,000 distinct CDR3 sequences detected, roughly 95% appear once; the ten largest clones hold around 0.13%. Sequenced input: CD4+ T cells from PBMCs. These TCRs come from a human donor in good health.

The J gene is TRBJ2-5, the V gene TRBV7-8; 10 bases agree with TRBD2. CDR1 and CDR2 from the germline V gene are SGHVS and FQNEAQ. The trim removed 1 base at V and 8 bases at J, leaving 13 bases unmatched. The CDR3 runs to 17 residues. CDR3: CASSLGVSGGPSGTQYF. The CDR3 DNA is TGTGCCAGCAGCTTAGGGGTTAGCGGGGGGCCTTCAGGAACCCAGTACTTC.

The V gene is TRBV5-4, the J gene TRBJ2-3; D is ambiguous. The germline V gene encodes CDR1 SGHNT and CDR2 YYREEE (reference sequence). CDR3 size: 14 residues. Trimming shortened V by 0 bases and J by 6 bases, and 11 bases separated the two germline ends. The CDR3 nucleotides read TGTGCCAGCAGCTTGGTCGGAGCCCCCGATACGCAGTATTTT. Residues: CASSLVGAPDTQYF.

The V gene is TRBV6-2 or TRBV6-3, the J gene TRBJ2-3; D may be TRBD2 (6 bases). Trimming pared 2 bases from V and 5 bases from J, leaving 14 bases between. CDR1 and CDR2 from the germline V gene are MNHEY and SVGEGT. The length of the CDR3 is 15 residues. CDR3 region: CASSYPPGVGDTQYF. CDR3 DNA sequence: TGTGCCAGCAGTTACCCCCCGGGGGTGGGAGATACGCAGTATTTT.

The rearrangement links TRBV29-1 to TRBJ1-2; a weak D match, TRBD1 (5 bases). CDR3 length: 12 amino acids. Germline CDR1 is SQVTM and CDR2 is ANQGSEA. V was shortened by 6 bases and J by 5 bases, with 13 bases between the two germline ends. CDR3 bases: TGCAGCGTGGCTTTTCAGGGTTATGGCTACACCTTC. It codes for CSVAFQGYGYTF.

This clonotype showed up just a few times. The chain employs TRBV5-6 and TRBJ2-3, with D unclear. The germline V gene has CDR1 SGHDT and CDR2 YYEEEE. The V gene lost 2 bases and the J gene lost 0 bases, with 7 bases spanning the gap. The CDR3 sequence is 14 residues long. CDR3 in amino acids: CASSFGPSTDTQYF. CDR3 DNA sequence: TGTGCCAGCAGCTTTGGCCCTAGCACAGATACGCAGTATTTT.

The V and J genes are TRBV6-5 and TRBJ1-2; a weak D match, TRBD1 (6 bases). CDR3 length: 13 residues. Germline CDR1 and CDR2: MNHEY and SVGAGI. V gave up 10 bases and J gave up 4 bases, with 16 bases separating them. The DNA for the CDR3 is TGTGCCACAGGGGCCGGGACCGTCTATGGCTACACCTTC. It yields the protein CATGAGTVYGYTF.

V and J are TRBV9 and TRBJ1-2; TRBD1 aligns across 8 bases. This CDR3 is 15 amino acids long. Per germline, CDR1 SGDLS and CDR2 YYNGEE. V was pared by 4 bases and J by 4 bases, with 9 bases of the junction left unmatched. In DNA, the CDR3 is TGTGCCAGCAGCCCTCGGACAGGGAGCAGCTATGGCTACACCTTC. Protein product: CASSPRTGSSYGYTF. The full variable domain, rest sourced from reference TRBV9 and TRBJ1-2, is DSGVTQTPKHLITATGQRVTLRCSPRSGDLSVYWYQQSLDQGLQFLIQYYNGEERAKGNILERFSAQQFPDLHSELNLSSLELGDSALYFCASSPRTGSSYGYTFGSGTRLTVV.

The V and J genes are TRBV4-1 and TRBJ2-4; D unclear. The germline gives CDR1 MGHRA, CDR2 YSYEKL. CDR3 length: 18 residues. Trimming cost V 1 base and J 1 base, with 17 bases left between them. The CDR3 bases are TGCGCCAGCAGCCAAGGCCCTGTAATCGGAAGGGCCAAAAACATTCAGTACTTC. Protein: CASSQGPVIGRAKNIQYF.

The chain has TRBV5-6 and TRBJ2-5; maybe TRBD2 (5 bases). The V gene's germline CDR1 is SGHDT and CDR2 YYEEEE. The CDR3 length is 14 residues. Trimming pared 5 bases from V and 7 bases from J, leaving 18 bases between. The CDR3 bases are TGTGCCAGCAGACTGAGGGAGCACGGCGGGACCCAGTACTTC. As protein: CASRLREHGGTQYF.

V gene TRBV11-2 combines with J gene TRBJ2-3; TRBD2 matches at 10 bases. The CDR3 consists of 17 residues. V shed 0 bases, J shed 1 base, and the junction held 4 bases outside the gene matches. Germline V gene sequence: CDR1 SGHAT, CDR2 FQNNGV. The CDR3 DNA reads as TGTGCCAGCAGCTTAGAGGGACTAGCGTCGGGCACAGATACGCAGTATTTT. Protein product: CASSLEGLASGTDTQYF.

This clonotype was seen only once. This chain connects TRBV30 to TRBJ1-5; D remains unclear. The CDR3 has 13 residues. Trimming shortened V by 2 bases and J by 3 bases, and 8 bases separated the two germline ends. From germline, CDR1 is GTSNPN and CDR2 SVGIG (reference sequence). CDR3 protein: CAWSLTFNQPQHF. Here the CDR3 DNA reads TGTGCCTGGAGTCTAACATTCAATCAGCCCCAGCATTTT.

Here the CDR3 reads CASSIRQGLYEQYF. The CDR3 coding sequence is TGTGCCAGTAGTATCCGACAGGGCCTCTACGAGCAGTACTTC. The gene calls are TRBV19 and TRBJ2-7; 7 bases line up with TRBD1. Germline CDR1 LNHDA, CDR2 SQIVND (reference sequence). This CDR3 comprises 14 residues. Trimming cost V 3 bases and J 3 bases; bases outside gene matches: 5.

The chain uses TRBV3-1 and TRBJ1-5; 10 bases fit TRBD1. The V gene's germline CDR1 is LGHDT and CDR2 YNNKEL (reference sequence). This CDR3 region has 17 residues. The V and J ends lost 0 bases and 2 bases, in that order; junction bases with no gene match: 4. The chain's CDR3 is CASSQDSGTGGNQPQHF. The CDR3 coding sequence is TGTGCCAGCAGCCAAGATTCGGGGACAGGGGGCAATCAGCCCCAGCATTTT.

The V call is TRBV12-3 or TRBV12-4, the J call TRBJ1-2; D is unresolved. V was cut by 5 bases and J by 3 bases, with 7 bases left in between. This CDR3 has 12 residues. The CDR3: CASSPAYYGYTF. The CDR3 bases are TGTGCCAGCAGTCCAGCATACTATGGCTACACCTTC.

The chain is built from TRBV5-1 and TRBJ2-1, with TRBD2 as a possible D gene (5 bases). The germline V gene has CDR1 SGHRS and CDR2 YFSETQ. This CDR3 has 16 residues. Trimming left V 0 bases short and J 4 bases short, with 14 bases between. In nucleotides, the CDR3 is TGCGCCAGCAGCTTGGCCGGGGTTTATCAGTACAATGAGCAGTTCTTC. Translation: CASSLAGVYQYNEQFF.

The chain has TRBV3-1 and TRBJ1-6, with a possible D match to TRBD1 (6 bases). Trimming took off 3 bases at V and 10 bases at J, with 16 bases between the two ends. The CDR3 runs to 15 residues. CDR1 and CDR2 (germline): LGHDT, YNNKEL (reference sequence). This CDR3 is CASSHPRGLWSPLHF. CDR3 nucleotides: TGTGCCAGCAGCCACCCGAGGGGGTTGTGGTCACCCCTCCACTTT.

V usage is TRBV5-4 and J usage is TRBJ2-3, with D perhaps matching TRBD2 (6 bases). The germline CDR1 and CDR2 sequences are SGHNT and YYREEE (reference sequence). Trimming cost V 4 bases and J 6 bases, with 12 bases left between them. The CDR3 consists of 13 residues. The CDR3: CASSPLGGDTQYF. In DNA form, the CDR3 reads TGTGCCAGCAGCCCCCTTGGAGGGGATACGCAGTATTTT.

This rearrangement joins TRBV20-1 to TRBJ2-5; weak D call: TRBD2 (5 bases). This CDR3 region has 12 residues. The V gene lost 6 bases and the J gene lost 4 bases, with 12 bases spanning the gap. CDR1 and CDR2 from the germline V gene are DFQATT and SNEGSKA (reference sequence). CDR3 region: CSALLGRETQYF. The CDR3 nucleotides are TGCAGTGCCTTACTAGGAAGAGAGACCCAGTACTTC.

The chain employs TRBV29-1 and TRBJ2-7, with TRBD1 matching 7 bases. The germline V gene encodes CDR1 SQVTM and CDR2 ANQGSEA. The V and J ends lost 4 bases and 0 bases, in that order; junction bases with no gene match: 6. CDR3 length: 14 residues. For the CDR3, the DNA is TGCAGCGTTGGGACAGGTTTAACCTCCTACGAGCAGTACTTC. It is translated as CSVGTGLTSYEQYF.

This sequence joins TRBV2 and TRBJ2-3; 8 nucleotides agree with TRBD1. V dropped 10 bases and J dropped 2; count of bases not matched to a gene: 5. CDR3 length: 13 residues. CDR1 and CDR2 from the germline V gene are SNHLY and FYNNEI. In DNA form, the CDR3 reads TGTGCCACCCGGACAGGGCTCACAGATACGCAGTATTTT. This gives the protein CATRTGLTDTQYF.

V usage is TRBV9 and J usage is TRBJ2-5; 14 bases fit TRBD2. CDR1 and CDR2 from the germline V gene are SGDLS and YYNGEE. The length of the CDR3 is 17 residues. V was clipped by 3 bases and J by 3 bases; unmatched bases: 7. CDR3 residues: CASSAGTSGGAKETQYF. The CDR3 bases are TGTGCCAGCAGCGCCGGGACTAGCGGGGGAGCGAAAGAGACCCAGTACTTC.

The chain combines TRBV20-1 with TRBJ2-7; maybe TRBD1 (6 bases). V dropped 7 bases and J dropped 6 bases, with 19 bases sitting between them. Germline values: CDR1 DFQATT, CDR2 SNEGSKA (reference sequence). This CDR3 has 13 amino acids. The CDR3 loop reads CSVRGAGKGEQYF. The CDR3 region has the DNA TGCAGTGTCAGGGGCGCAGGGAAGGGCGAGCAGTACTTC.

This clonotype occurred once. The genes are TRBV6-1 and TRBJ1-2, with D unclear. The CDR3 is 13 residues long. The germline gives CDR1 MNHNS, CDR2 SASEGT. V lost 7 bases, J lost 6 bases, and 15 bases lay in between. CDR3 in DNA: TGTGCCAGCACCACGACGGGAGGAGATGGCTACACCTTC. Amino acid sequence: CASTTTGGDGYTF.

The chain links TRBV18 to TRBJ1-6, with 9 bases matching TRBD1. CDR3 length: 15 residues. Trimming at V came to 6 bases and at J to 9 bases, leaving 9 bases not matched to a gene. The germline gives CDR1 KGHSH, CDR2 LQKENI. In nucleotides, the CDR3 is TGTGCCAGCTCCCCGACAGGGGGAATCGGTTCACCCCTCCACTTT. Its protein product is CASSPTGGIGSPLHF.